The present T cell receptor beta chain was sequenced within a study of blood T cell repertoires in COVID-19. Overall study context: In each case, the material was cDNA or gDNA derived from T cells, B-cell-depleted T cells, or PBMCs.

Per the original data handling: Reference gene primer amplification in the assay estimated nucleated cell counts. Sequenced by immunoSEQ multiplex PCR; TCRdb stores in-frame clones only, minus some. The V and J calls and clone size come from that table; D and trimming were worked out from the DNA. The sample holds fewer than 350,000 clones, roughly 85% seen once. There are a few counts of this clone. Assignments of participants to cohorts depended upon their own reported clinical history. Sequenced sample: PBMCs or T cells enriched from blood (not recorded which). This receptor was taken from a woman aged 25 to 39 who had been exposed to COVID-19.

CDR3 nucleotide sequence: TGTGCCAGCAGGCCGACAGGTACAAACATTCAGTACTTC. This translates into CASRPTGTNIQYF. The chain combines TRBV2 with TRBJ2-4; D is perhaps TRBD1 (6 bases). This CDR3 comprises 13 residues. Germline CDR1 reads SNHLY; CDR2 reads FYNNEI. Trimming took 6 bases from V and 6 from J, leaving 12 bases between them. Full variable domain (outside the CDR3, taken from reference TRBV2 and TRBJ2-4): EPEVTQTPSHQVTQMGQEVILRCVPISNHLYFYWYRQILGQKVEFLVSFYNNEISEKSEIFDDQFSVERPDGSNFTLKIRSTKLEDSAMYFCASRPTGTNIQYFGAGTRLSVL.